This T cell receptor beta chain was documented in a study of blood T cell repertoires in COVID-19 (dated by TCRdb to the early 2020s). General notes on the study: The collaborator samples originated in the United States, Italy and Spain and spanned the acute and convalescent phases of COVID-19. HLA class I and class II types, where available, came from metadata supplied by the sample provider rather than from assay-based typing. The repertoires were released in a freely available public database intended as a resource for research on the immune response to SARS-CoV-2. Samples were obtained from the ongoing ImmuneRACE study (first 160 participants) and from 1,200 or so subjects provided by 6 global collaborators. The prospective study material was composed of cDNA or gDNA derived from T cells, B-cell-depleted T cells, or PBMCs. The sample metadata nearly always contained a de-identified subject ID, COVID-19 status, age in years and sex. The dataset comprised deeply sampled blood TCRbeta repertoires from subjects exposed to, actively infected with, or recovered from COVID-19.

TCRbeta CDR3 regions were amplified from genomic DNA by means of the immunoSEQ Assay, a bias-controlled multiplex PCR. As for how the authors treated the data: Nucleated cell counts per sample were estimated from amplification of reference gene primers within the assay. To quantify the absolute abundance of each unique TCRbeta CDR3 rearrangement, sequence reads were collapsed and filtered. Productive Simpson clonality was computed per sample as the square root of Simpson's diversity index over productive rearrangements. TCRdb stores this immuneACCESS table with in-frame sequences only. Part of the clones is absent; in the studies checked, under half of the shortfall reflects unresolved V genes, and no reason is known for the rest. V and J calls plus clone size are reproduced from that table; the DNA served to infer D and trimming. For this sample there are a few hundred thousand clones; around 90% appear just once. The ten biggest clones cover 1.2% of the sample.

Findings and caveats that apply to the study as a whole: How much clinical and demographic metadata was included differed by source and by participant, and the metadata was provided uncurated.

Based on the germline V gene (reference sequence), the CDR1 and CDR2 sequences are GTSNPN and SVGIG. The CDR3, cysteine through phenylalanine, is 14 amino acids long. The sequence is cut down to CDR3 DNA, 42 bases in frame from base 1. The trim is 2 bases for V and 7 bases for J, with a gap of 15 bases between the germline ends. This clone was found once. Its antigen remains unidentified. Base qualities are not recorded, but no much larger clone differs from it by a single base. Participants in the prospective study were enrolled through a virtual design, were aged about 18 to 90 years, and lived in 24 United States geographic areas. In the prospective study, participants were assigned to cohorts based on the clinical history participants reported in a screening survey and a study questionnaire. Recovered participants in ImmuneRACE Cohort 3 were defined by two consecutive negative NP/OP PCR tests, clearance by a healthcare professional, or resolution of symptoms. In the prospective study, mobile phlebotomists collected whole blood, serum and a nasopharyngeal or oropharyngeal swab from each participant. Over a roughly two-month period, participants in the prospective study had the option of providing additional blood draws and questionnaires. Prospective study blood samples were shipped either frozen or at room temperature before DNA extraction.

Input material: PBMCs or T cells enriched from blood (not recorded which). This receptor was taken from a woman between 18 and 29 years old who had recovered from COVID-19. This chain is built from TRBV30 and TRBJ1-5, and possibly TRBD1, on 6 matching bases. Read as DNA, the sequence is TGTGCCTGGAGTATCGCAGGGGACGGACAGCCCCAGCATTTT. This sequence encodes CAWSIAGDGQPQHF.